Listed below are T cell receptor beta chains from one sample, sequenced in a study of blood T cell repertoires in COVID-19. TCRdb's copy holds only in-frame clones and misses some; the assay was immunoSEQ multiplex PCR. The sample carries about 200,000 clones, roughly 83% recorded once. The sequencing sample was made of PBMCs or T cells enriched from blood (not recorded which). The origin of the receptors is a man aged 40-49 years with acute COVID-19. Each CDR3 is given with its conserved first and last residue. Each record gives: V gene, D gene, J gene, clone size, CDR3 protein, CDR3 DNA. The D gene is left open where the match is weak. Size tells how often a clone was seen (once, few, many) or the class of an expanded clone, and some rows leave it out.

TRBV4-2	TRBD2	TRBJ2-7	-	CASTGTSGLYEQYF	TGTGCCAGCACCGGGACTAGCGGACTCTACGAGCAGTACTTC
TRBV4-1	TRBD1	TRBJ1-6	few	CASGTAGGNSPLHF	TGCGCCAGCGGGACCGCAGGGGGGAATTCACCCCTCCACTTT
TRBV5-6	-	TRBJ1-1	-	CASSFGDTEAFF	TGTGCCAGCAGCTTCGGGGACACTGAAGCTTTCTTT
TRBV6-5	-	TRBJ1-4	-	CASSYGAEGGEEKLFF	TGTGCCAGCAGTTACGGGGCGGAGGGCGGAGAAGAAAAACTGTTTTTT
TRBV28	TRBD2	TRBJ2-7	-	CASTSGGSYEQYF	TGTGCCAGCACCAGCGGGGGATCCTACGAGCAGTACTTC
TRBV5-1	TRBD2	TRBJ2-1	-	CASSLVGSGRYNEQFF	TGCGCCAGCAGCTTGGTAGGTAGCGGGAGGTATAATGAGCAGTTCTTC
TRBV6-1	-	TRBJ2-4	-	CASSEGGPSALLAKNIQYF	TGTGCCAGCAGTGAAGGGGGGCCGTCAGCCCTACTAGCCAAAAACATTCAGTACTTC
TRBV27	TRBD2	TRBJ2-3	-	CASKNLRLADRTDTQYF	TGTGCCAGCAAGAACCTCCGACTAGCAGACCGCACAGATACGCAGTATTTT
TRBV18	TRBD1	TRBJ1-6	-	CASSPTGLGSPLHF	TGTGCCAGCTCACCGACAGGGCTGGGTTCACCCCTCCACTTT
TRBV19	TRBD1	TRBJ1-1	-	CASRSIGTDMNTEAFF	TGTGCCAGTAGATCGATCGGGACAGATATGAACACTGAAGCTTTCTTT
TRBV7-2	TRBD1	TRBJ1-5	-	CASSRYLRTGEPQHF	TGTGCCAGCAGTCGATACCTACGGACAGGGGAGCCCCAGCATTTT
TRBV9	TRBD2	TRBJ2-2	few	CASSEPGLAAGELFF	TGTGCCAGCAGCGAACCGGGACTAGCGGCCGGGGAGCTGTTTTTT
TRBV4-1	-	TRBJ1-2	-	CASNHPGWGNDGYTF	TGCGCCAGCAACCACCCGGGATGGGGTAACGATGGCTACACCTTC
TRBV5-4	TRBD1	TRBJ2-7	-	CASSLETGDEQYF	TGTGCCAGCAGCTTGGAGACAGGGGACGAGCAGTACTTC
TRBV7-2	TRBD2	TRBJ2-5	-	CASSFSAGGGRGTQYF	TGTGCCAGCAGCTTCTCGGCGGGAGGGGGAAGGGGGACCCAGTACTTC
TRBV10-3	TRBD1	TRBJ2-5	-	CAISEPDRGYQETQYF	TGTGCCATCAGTGAACCGGACAGGGGGTACCAAGAGACCCAGTACTTC
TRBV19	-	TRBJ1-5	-	CASSMIGTRSNQPQHF	TGTGCCAGTAGTATGATAGGGACTCGGAGCAATCAGCCCCAGCATTTT
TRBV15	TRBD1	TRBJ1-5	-	CATSREGGSEPQHF	TGTGCCACCAGCAGAGAAGGGGGCTCCGAACCCCAGCATTTT
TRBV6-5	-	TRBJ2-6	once	CASRRSGGANVLTF	TGTGCCAGCAGAAGATCTGGCGGGGCCAACGTCCTGACTTTC
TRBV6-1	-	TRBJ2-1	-	CASSEIAGQGWSNEQFF	TGTGCCAGCAGTGAAATAGCCGGACAAGGGTGGTCGAATGAGCAGTTCTTC
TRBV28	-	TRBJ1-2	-	CASSLVPEEGHTF	TGTGCCAGCAGTTTAGTCCCCGAGGAGGGACACACCTTC
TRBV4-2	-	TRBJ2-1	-	CASSQELLGIIREQFF	TGTGCCAGCAGCCAAGAATTGTTGGGCATTATCCGGGAGCAGTTCTTC
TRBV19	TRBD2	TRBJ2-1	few	CASSIPSGRALAYNEQFF	TGTGCCAGTAGTATTCCTAGCGGGAGGGCCCTGGCCTACAATGAGCAGTTCTTC
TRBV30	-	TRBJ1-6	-	CAWSGGARTYNF	TGTGCCTGGAGTGGCGGGGCCCGGACGTATAATTTT
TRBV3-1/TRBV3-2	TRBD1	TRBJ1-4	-	CASSRGTGEEKLFF	TGTGCCAGCAGCCGAGGGACAGGGGAGGAAAAACTGTTTTTT
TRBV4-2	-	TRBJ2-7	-	CASSQEREWDEQYF	TGTGCCAGCAGCCAAGAGCGGGAATGGGACGAGCAGTACTTC
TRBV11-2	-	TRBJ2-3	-	CASSLDPPGITDTQYF	TGTGCCAGCAGCTTAGACCCTCCAGGGATCACAGATACGCAGTATTTT
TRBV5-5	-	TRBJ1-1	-	CASSPRGNEAFF	TGTGCCAGCAGCCCGCGGGGGAATGAAGCTTTCTTT
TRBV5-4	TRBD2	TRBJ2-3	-	CASSLVGGGVGTDTQYF	TGTGCCAGCAGCTTGGTGGGCGGGGGTGTGGGCACAGATACGCAGTATTTT
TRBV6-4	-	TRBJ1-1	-	CASSDFPRKTEAFF	TGTGCCAGCAGTGACTTTCCGCGGAAGACTGAAGCTTTCTTT
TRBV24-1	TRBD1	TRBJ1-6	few	CATSVGQGTTNNSPLHF	TGTGCCACCAGTGTGGGACAGGGGACGACAAATAATTCACCCCTCCACTTT
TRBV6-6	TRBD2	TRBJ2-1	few	CASSYPGTSGLDEQFF	TGTGCCAGCAGTTACCCCGGGACTAGCGGGCTCGATGAGCAGTTCTTC
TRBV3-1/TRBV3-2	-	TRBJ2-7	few	CASSPGLPYEQYF	TGTGCCAGCAGCCCGGGACTCCCCTACGAGCAGTACTTC
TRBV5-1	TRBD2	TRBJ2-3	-	CASSLGYGTSGTDTQYF	TGCGCCAGCAGCTTGGGCTACGGGACTAGCGGTACAGATACGCAGTATTTT
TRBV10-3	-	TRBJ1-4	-	CAISGGGEKIMGEKLFF	TGTGCCATCAGTGGGGGAGGCGAGAAGATAATGGGCGAAAAACTGTTTTTT
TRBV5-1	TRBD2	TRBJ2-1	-	CASSLYREVNNEQFF	TGCGCCAGCAGCTTGTACCGGGAGGTGAACAATGAGCAGTTCTTC
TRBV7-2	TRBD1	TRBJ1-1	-	CASSTGGAVTEAFF	TGTGCCAGCAGCACAGGGGGTGCGGTAACTGAAGCTTTCTTT
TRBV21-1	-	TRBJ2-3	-	CASSKARTGGFMDTQYF	TGTGCCAGCAGCAAAGCGCGAACAGGGGGATTTATGGATACGCAGTATTTT
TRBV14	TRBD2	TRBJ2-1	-	CASSQLAGDYNEQFF	TGTGCCAGCAGCCAACTAGCGGGAGACTACAATGAGCAGTTCTTC
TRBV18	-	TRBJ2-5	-	CASSPSETQYF	TGTGCCAGCTCACCTTCGGAGACCCAGTACTTC
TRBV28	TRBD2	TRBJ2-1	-	CASSWTSRAGNEQFF	TGTGCCAGCAGTTGGACTAGCCGAGCGGGCAATGAGCAGTTCTTC
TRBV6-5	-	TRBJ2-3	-	CASRGGVDTQYF	TGTGCCTCCCGGGGTGGCGTCGATACGCAGTATTTT
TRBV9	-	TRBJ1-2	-	CASAITGFIDYTF	TGTGCCAGCGCTATAACAGGGTTTATTGACTACACCTTC
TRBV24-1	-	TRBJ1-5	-	CATSAEGTQPQHF	TGTGCCACCAGTGCGGAGGGGACTCAGCCCCAGCATTTT
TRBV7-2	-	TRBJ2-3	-	CASSSDRNTDTQYF	TGTGCCAGCAGCTCCGACAGAAACACAGATACGCAGTATTTT
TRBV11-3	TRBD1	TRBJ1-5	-	CASSFSGGHSNQPQHF	TGTGCCAGCAGCTTCTCAGGGGGCCATAGCAATCAGCCCCAGCATTTT
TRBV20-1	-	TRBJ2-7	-	CSASRSSYEQYF	TGCAGTGCTAGTCGGAGCTCCTACGAGCAGTACTTC
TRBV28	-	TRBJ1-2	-	CASSSLGREGGYTF	TGTGCCAGCAGTTCTTTGGGCCGGGAGGGGGGCTACACCTTC
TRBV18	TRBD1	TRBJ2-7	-	CASSPRGQFDYEQYF	TGTGCCAGCTCACCTAGGGGACAGTTTGACTACGAGCAGTACTTC
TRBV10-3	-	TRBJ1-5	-	CATESGSGQPQHF	TGTGCCACCGAATCAGGGTCGGGTCAGCCCCAGCATTTT
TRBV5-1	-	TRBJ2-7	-	CASSLVDGSPEQYF	TGCGCCAGCAGCTTGGTAGACGGGAGTCCGGAGCAGTACTTC
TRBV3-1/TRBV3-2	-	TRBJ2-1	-	CASSQDGRDGDEQFF	TGTGCCAGCAGCCAAGACGGGCGGGACGGCGATGAGCAGTTCTTC
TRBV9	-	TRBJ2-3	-	CASSVVGTDTQYF	TGTGCCAGCAGCGTAGTCGGGACAGATACGCAGTATTTT
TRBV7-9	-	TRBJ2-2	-	CASSSGRNTGELFF	TGTGCCAGCAGCTCTGGCAGGAACACCGGGGAGCTGTTTTTT
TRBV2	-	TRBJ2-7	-	CASSDTAYEQYF	TGTGCCAGCAGTGACACAGCCTACGAGCAGTACTTC
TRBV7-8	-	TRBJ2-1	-	CASSSSSVFSYNEQFF	TGTGCCAGCAGCTCCTCGAGCGTCTTCTCCTACAATGAGCAGTTCTTC